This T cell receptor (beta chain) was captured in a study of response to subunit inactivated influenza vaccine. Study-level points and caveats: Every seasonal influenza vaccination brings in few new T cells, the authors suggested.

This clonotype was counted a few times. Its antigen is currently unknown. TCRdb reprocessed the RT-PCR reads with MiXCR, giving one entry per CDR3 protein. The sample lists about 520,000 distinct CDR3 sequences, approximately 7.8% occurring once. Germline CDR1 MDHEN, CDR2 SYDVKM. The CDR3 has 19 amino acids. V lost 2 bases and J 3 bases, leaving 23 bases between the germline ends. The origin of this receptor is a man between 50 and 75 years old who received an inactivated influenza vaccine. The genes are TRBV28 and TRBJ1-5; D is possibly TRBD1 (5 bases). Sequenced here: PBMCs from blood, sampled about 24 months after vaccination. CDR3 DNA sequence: TGTGCCAGCAGTTTAGGATTCGCGGGTGGGGGGACCACCAATCAGCCCCAGCATTTT. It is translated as CASSLGFAGGGTTNQPQHF. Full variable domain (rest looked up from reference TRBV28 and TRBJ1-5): DVKVTQSSRYLVKRTGEKVFLECVQDMDHENMFWYRQDPGLGLRLIYFSYDVKMKEKGDIPEGYSVSREKKERFSLILESASTNQTSMYLCASSLGFAGGGTTNQPQHFGDGTRLSIL.